This TCR beta chain is drawn from a study of CD8 T cells in ankylosing spondylitis. Quantitative 5'-RACE with molecular barcodes produced the TCR beta libraries. TCRdb re-called the 5' RACE reads with MiXCR, one entry per CDR3 protein. The table includes about 320,000 distinct CDR3 sequences, approximately 10% detected once. This clonotype was recorded at least ten times. Its matching antigen is unknown. General study results and limits: Past studies reported some motif variants in reactive arthritis synovial fluid and blood.

This TCR was sampled from a female donor with ankylosing spondylitis or in good health (not recorded which). Sequenced material: blood, either unsorted or a sorted T cell fraction (not recorded which).

The CDR3: CSARDPSGRPNEQFF. The CDR3 region has the DNA TGCAGTGCTAGAGATCCTAGCGGGCGACCCAATGAGCAGTTCTTC. The chain recombines TRBV20-1 with TRBJ2-1, with TRBD2 identical over 8 bases. Germline V gene lookup returns CDR1 DFQATT and CDR2 SNEGSKA (reference sequence). This CDR3 contains 15 residues. The junction had 7 bases not matched to a gene; V was cut back by 0 bases and J by 6 bases.